This passage covers 16 T cell receptor beta chains from one sample sequenced in a study of cytomegalovirus exposure and HLA in healthy donors. PCR involved 60 Vbeta and 13 Jbeta primers. Only in-frame clones appear in the TCRdb table, and some are missing; sequencing was by immunoSEQ multiplex PCR. The sample lists around 260,000 clones, 75% to 85% occurring once. The specimen was PBMCs. These receptor sequences come from a girl aged 2-10 years in good health and CMV-seronegative.

J is TRBJ2-1 and V is TRBV25-1; D is undetermined. V lost 2 bases and J lost 9, with 5 bases in between. CDR1 is MGHDK and CDR2 is SYGVNS in the germline V gene. CDR3 length: 11 amino acids. In nucleotides, the CDR3 is TGTGCCAGCAGTGAAACGGGTGAGCAGTTCTTC. Amino acid sequence: CASSETGEQFF.

The chain employs TRBV30 and TRBJ2-7; D uncertain. The V end was cut by 7 bases, the J end by 3 bases, with 13 bases between. Germline CDR1 is GTSNPN and CDR2 is SVGIG (reference sequence). The CDR3 is made up of 12 amino acids. The CDR3 sequence: CASKPTDYEQYF. In DNA form, the CDR3 reads TGTGCCTCAAAACCTACCGACTACGAGCAGTACTTC.

V gene TRBV5-6 combines with J gene TRBJ2-7; TRBD2 aligns across 8 bases. Germline CDR1 reads SGHDT; CDR2 reads YYEEEE. The J segment lost 3 bases and the V segment lost 0 bases, leaving 8 bases of the junction unmatched. The length of the CDR3 is 16 residues. CDR3 in amino acids: CASSLGRVAGYYEQYF. As DNA, the CDR3 is TGTGCCAGCAGCTTGGGCAGGGTAGCGGGATACTACGAGCAGTACTTC.

The gene calls are TRBV18 and TRBJ2-7, with TRBD1 identical over 8 bases. The V gene end was trimmed by 2 bases and the J gene end by 12 bases; junction bases not matched to a gene: 9. CDR3 length: 13 residues. Per germline, CDR1 KGHSH and CDR2 LQKENI. The CDR3 bases are TGTGCCAGCTCACCAGGCGGGACCGGGACAGGGTACTTC. It translates to CASSPGGTGTGYF.

The genes are TRBV4-2 and TRBJ2-1; 7 positions agree with TRBD1. The germline V gene has CDR1 LGHNA and CDR2 YNFKEQ. This CDR3 spans 15 amino acids. With V trimmed by 4 bases and J by 4 bases, 7 bases remained unmatched. The CDR3 DNA sequence: TGTGCCAGCAGCCCACCGGGACAGCTTTACAATGAGCAGTTCTTC. Protein: CASSPPGQLYNEQFF.

This chain connects TRBV5-4 to TRBJ2-7; 12 positions match TRBD2. The CDR3 loop spans 15 amino acids. Unmatched junction bases numbered 1, after V lost 2 bases and J lost 1 base. CDR1 SGHNT and CDR2 YYREEE come from the germline V gene (reference sequence). CDR3 in DNA: TGTGCCAGCAGCTTCGGACTAGCGGGGTCCTACGAGCAGTACTTC. As protein: CASSFGLAGSYEQYF.

A remark on this clone: This same CDR3 is encoded by further DNA sequences in the sample. The J gene is TRBJ1-2, the V gene TRBV19, with D perhaps matching TRBD1 (6 bases). The CDR3 runs 12 residues. Trimming pared 5 bases from V and 4 bases from J, leaving 8 bases between. Germline V gene sequence: CDR1 LNHDA, CDR2 SQIVND (reference sequence). DNA of the CDR3: TGTGCCAGTAGTCGCAGGGGCTATGGCTACACCTTC. This translates into CASSRRGYGYTF.

The chain carries TRBV7-9 and TRBJ2-1, with 9 bases lining up with TRBD2. CDR1 is SEHNR, CDR2 FQNEAQ, per germline (reference sequence). J lost 6 bases, V lost 1 base, and 4 bases had no gene match. This CDR3 has 15 residues. As DNA, the CDR3 is TGTGCCAGCAGCTTAGTAGCGGGGGCTCTCAATGAGCAGTTCTTC. This gives the protein CASSLVAGALNEQFF.

This sequence joins TRBV27 and TRBJ2-1; 8 bases align to TRBD2. V dropped 5 bases and J dropped 2; count of bases not matched to a gene: 8. From germline, CDR1 is MNHEY and CDR2 SMNVEV (reference sequence). This CDR3 contains 16 residues. The CDR3 DNA reads as TGTGCCAGCAGTCGGGCTCGGCGGGGGGCCTACAATGAGCAGTTCTTC. Protein product: CASSRARRGAYNEQFF.

This clone was seen only once. The V and J genes are TRBV29-1 and TRBJ2-1, with a possible D match to TRBD2 (5 bases). The CDR3 has 12 residues. Germline values: CDR1 SQVTM, CDR2 ANQGSEA. Trimming took off 7 bases at V and 2 bases at J, with 9 bases between the two ends. The CDR3 bases are TGCAGCGATTCCGGGGCCTACAATGAGCAGTTCTTC. It translates to CSDSGAYNEQFF.

This chain connects TRBV4-1 to TRBJ2-7, with 10 bases fitting TRBD2. V was pared by 5 bases and J by 4 bases, with 11 bases of the junction left unmatched. Germline V gene data show CDR1 as MGHRA and CDR2 as YSYEKL. The CDR3 is made up of 16 amino acids. Here the CDR3 reads CASSARVLAGSYEQYF. The CDR3 DNA reads as TGCGCCAGCAGCGCACGGGTACTAGCGGGGTCATACGAGCAGTACTTC.

Only one count was recorded for this clone. This chain uses TRBV19 with TRBJ2-3; TRBD2 agrees at 10 bases. With 3 bases clipped from V and 2 bases from J, the junction kept 5 bases outside the gene matches. CDR3 length: 16 amino acids. Germline CDR1 and CDR2: LNHDA and SQIVND (reference sequence). In DNA, the CDR3 is TGTGCCAGTAGTATTTTAACTAGCGGGATCACAGATACGCAGTATTTT. Protein product: CASSILTSGITDTQYF.

The chain combines TRBV7-9 with TRBJ1-2; TRBD1 might be the D (5 bases). V was pared by 1 base and J by 3 bases, with 12 bases between. Germline assignment: CDR1 SEHNR and CDR2 FQNEAQ (reference sequence). The CDR3 has 15 amino acids. In DNA, the CDR3 is TGTGCCAGCAGCTTAGAGATGACAGCGCACTATGGCTACACCTTC. It is translated as CASSLEMTAHYGYTF.

The rearrangement joins TRBV5-6 to TRBJ2-1, with 10 positions matching TRBD1. Losses at the gene ends were 0 bases for V and 6 bases for J; bases not matched to a gene: 9. The V gene's germline CDR1 is SGHDT and CDR2 YYEEEE. This CDR3 contains 17 residues. Here the CDR3 reads CASSLVGTGVKSNEQFF. DNA for the CDR3: TGTGCCAGCAGCTTGGTCGGGACAGGGGTTAAGTCCAATGAGCAGTTCTTC.

The chain employs TRBV28 and TRBJ1-4; D is uncertain. The CDR3 has 11 residues. From germline, CDR1 is MDHEN and CDR2 SYDVKM. V was pared by 3 bases and J by 6 bases, with 2 bases between. This chain's CDR3 is CASSFYEKLFF. The CDR3 DNA is TGTGCCAGCAGTTTCTATGAAAAACTGTTTTTT.

The chain carries TRBV29-1 and TRBJ2-1, with 8 bases fitting TRBD1. This CDR3 is built from 13 residues. Trimming removed 7 bases from V and 2 bases from J; junction bases left unmatched: 4. CDR1 and CDR2 (germline): SQVTM, ANQGSEA. For the CDR3, the DNA is TGCAGCGCTGGACAGGGTACCTACAATGAGCAGTTCTTC. Its translation is CSAGQGTYNEQFF.